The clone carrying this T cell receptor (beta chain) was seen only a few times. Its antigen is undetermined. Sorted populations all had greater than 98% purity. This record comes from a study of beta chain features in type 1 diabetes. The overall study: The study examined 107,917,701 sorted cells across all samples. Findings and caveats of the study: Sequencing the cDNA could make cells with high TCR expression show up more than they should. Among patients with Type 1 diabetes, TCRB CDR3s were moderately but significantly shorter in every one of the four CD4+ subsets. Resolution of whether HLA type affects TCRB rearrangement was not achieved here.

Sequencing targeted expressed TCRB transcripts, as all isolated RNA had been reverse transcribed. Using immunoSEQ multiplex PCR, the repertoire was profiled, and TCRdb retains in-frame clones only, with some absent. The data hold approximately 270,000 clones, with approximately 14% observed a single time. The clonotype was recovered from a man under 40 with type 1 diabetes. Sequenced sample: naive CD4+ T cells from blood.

The CDR3 DNA reads TGTGCCAGCTCACCGACGGGAGACTCTGGAAACACCATATATTTT. It specifies CASSPTGDSGNTIYF. V usage is TRBV18 and J usage is TRBJ1-3; D gene unclear. V lost 3 bases, J lost 0 bases, and 9 bases lay in between. This CDR3 has 15 residues. CDR1 KGHSH and CDR2 LQKENI come from the germline V gene.